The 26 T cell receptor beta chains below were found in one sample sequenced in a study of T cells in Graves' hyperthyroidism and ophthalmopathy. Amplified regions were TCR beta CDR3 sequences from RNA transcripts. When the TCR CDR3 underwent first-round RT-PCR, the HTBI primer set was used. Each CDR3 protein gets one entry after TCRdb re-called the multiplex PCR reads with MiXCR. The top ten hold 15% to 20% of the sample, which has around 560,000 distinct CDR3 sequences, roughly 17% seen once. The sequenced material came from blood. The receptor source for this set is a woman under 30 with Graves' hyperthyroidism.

Written as DNA, the CDR3 is TGCAGCGTTGTAACAGGGGGCCGTGAGCAGTTCTTC. It specifies CSVVTGGREQFF. The V call is TRBV29-1, the J call TRBJ2-1; the match to TRBD1 covers 9 bases. The germline V gene encodes CDR1 SQVTM and CDR2 ANQGSEA. CDR3 length: 12 residues. V dropped 4 bases and J dropped 9; count of bases not matched to a gene: 4.

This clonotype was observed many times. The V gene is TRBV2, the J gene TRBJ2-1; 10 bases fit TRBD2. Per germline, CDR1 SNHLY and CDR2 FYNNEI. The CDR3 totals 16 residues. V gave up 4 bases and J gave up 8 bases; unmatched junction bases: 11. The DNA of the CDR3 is TGTGCCAGCAGTGCAAAGGCTAGCGGGAGTTCCCATGAGCAGTTCTTC. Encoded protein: CASSAKASGSSHEQFF. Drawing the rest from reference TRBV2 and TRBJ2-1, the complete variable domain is EPEVTQTPSHQVTQMGQEVILRCVPISNHLYFYWYRQILGQKVEFLVSFYNNEISEKSEIFDDQFSVERPDGSNFTLKIRSTKLEDSAMYFCASSAKASGSSHEQFFGPGTRLTVL.

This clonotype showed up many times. As DNA, the CDR3 is TGCAGTGTCACAGGGGACTTAAGCACAGATACGCAGTATTTT. Encoded protein: CSVTGDLSTDTQYF. The genes are TRBV20-1 and TRBJ2-3, with a weak D call TRBD1 (7 bases). Germline V gene data show CDR1 as DFQATT and CDR2 as SNEGSKA (reference sequence). The CDR3 contains 14 residues. Trimming cost V 7 bases and J 0 bases, with 14 bases left between them.

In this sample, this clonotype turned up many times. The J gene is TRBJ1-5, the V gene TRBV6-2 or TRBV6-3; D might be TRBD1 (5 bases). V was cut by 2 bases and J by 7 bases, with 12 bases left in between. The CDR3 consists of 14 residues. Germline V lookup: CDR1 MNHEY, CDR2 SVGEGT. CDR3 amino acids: CASSYIQTDQPQHF. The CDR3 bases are TGTGCCAGCAGTTACATCCAGACAGACCAGCCCCAGCATTTT.

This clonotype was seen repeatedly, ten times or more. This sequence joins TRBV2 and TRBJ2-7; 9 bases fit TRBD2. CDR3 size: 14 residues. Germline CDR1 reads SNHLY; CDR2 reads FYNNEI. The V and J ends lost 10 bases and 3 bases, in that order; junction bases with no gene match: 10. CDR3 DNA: TGTGCCACCCGATCCGGGACTAGCAGCTACGAGCAGTACTTC. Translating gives CATRSGTSSYEQYF.

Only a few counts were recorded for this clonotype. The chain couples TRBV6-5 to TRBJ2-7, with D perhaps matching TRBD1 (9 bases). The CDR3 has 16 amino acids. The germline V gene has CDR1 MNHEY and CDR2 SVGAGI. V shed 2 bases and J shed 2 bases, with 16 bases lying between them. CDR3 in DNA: TGTGCCAGCAGTTACCGGGGGGGGACAGGGACCTACGAGCAGTACTTC. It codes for CASSYRGGTGTYEQYF.

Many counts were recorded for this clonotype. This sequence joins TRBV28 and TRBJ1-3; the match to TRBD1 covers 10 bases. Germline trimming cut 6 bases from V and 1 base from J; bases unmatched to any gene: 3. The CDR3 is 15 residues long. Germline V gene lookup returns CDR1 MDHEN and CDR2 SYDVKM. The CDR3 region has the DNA TGTGCCAGCAGCCGGACAGGGGGATCTGGAAACACCATATATTTT. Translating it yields CASSRTGGSGNTIYF.

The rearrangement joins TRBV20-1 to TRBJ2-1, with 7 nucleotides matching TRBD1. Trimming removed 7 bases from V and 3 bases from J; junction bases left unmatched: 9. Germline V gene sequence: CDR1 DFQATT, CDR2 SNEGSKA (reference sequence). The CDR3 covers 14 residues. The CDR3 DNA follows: TGCAGTGTCCTGACAGGGTCTTTCTACAATGAGCAGTTCTTC. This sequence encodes CSVLTGSFYNEQFF.

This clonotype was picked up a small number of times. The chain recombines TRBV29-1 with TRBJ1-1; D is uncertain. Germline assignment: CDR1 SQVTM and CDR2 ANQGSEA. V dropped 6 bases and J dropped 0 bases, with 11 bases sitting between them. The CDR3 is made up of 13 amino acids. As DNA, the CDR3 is TGCAGCGTGAAGGCGGGGATGAACACTGAAGCTTTCTTT. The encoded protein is CSVKAGMNTEAFF.

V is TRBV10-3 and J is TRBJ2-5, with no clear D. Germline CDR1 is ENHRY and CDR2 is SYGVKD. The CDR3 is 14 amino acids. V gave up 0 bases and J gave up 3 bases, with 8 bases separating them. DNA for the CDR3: TGTGCCATCAGTGAGTCGGCTAAGAAAGAGACCCAGTACTTC. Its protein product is CAISESAKKETQYF.

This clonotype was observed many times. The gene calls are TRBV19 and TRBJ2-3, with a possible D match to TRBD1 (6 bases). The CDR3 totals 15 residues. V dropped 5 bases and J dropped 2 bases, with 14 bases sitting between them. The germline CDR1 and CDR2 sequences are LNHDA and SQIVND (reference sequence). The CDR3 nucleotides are TGTGCCAGTAGTGACCGGGACATATCCACAGATACGCAGTATTTT. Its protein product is CASSDRDISTDTQYF. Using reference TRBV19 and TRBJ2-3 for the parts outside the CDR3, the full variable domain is DGGITQSPKYLFRKEGQNVTLSCEQNLNHDAMYWYRQDPGQGLRLIYYSQIVNDFQKGDIAEGYSVSREKKESFPLTVTSAQKNPTAFYLCASSDRDISTDTQYFGPGTRLTVL.

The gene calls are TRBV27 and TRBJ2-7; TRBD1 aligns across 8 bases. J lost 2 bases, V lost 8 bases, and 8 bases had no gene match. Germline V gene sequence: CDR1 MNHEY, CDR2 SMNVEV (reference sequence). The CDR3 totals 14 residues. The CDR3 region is CASARQGSAYEQYF. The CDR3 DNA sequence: TGTGCCAGCGCTAGACAGGGGTCGGCCTACGAGCAGTACTTC.

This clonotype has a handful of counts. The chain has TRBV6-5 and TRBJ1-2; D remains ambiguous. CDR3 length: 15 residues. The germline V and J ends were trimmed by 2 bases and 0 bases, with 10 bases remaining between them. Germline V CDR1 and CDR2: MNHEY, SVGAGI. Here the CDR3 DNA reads TGTGCCAGCAGTTACGAGGCGTCCCCTAACTATGGCTACACCTTC. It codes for CASSYEASPNYGYTF.

CDR3 sequence reads: CASISVTYGYTF. CDR3 sequence (DNA): TGCGCCAGCATATCAGTCACGTATGGCTACACCTTC. The genes are TRBV10-1 and TRBJ1-2; no firm D call. Germline CDR1 is WNHNN and CDR2 is SYGVQD (reference sequence). The CDR3 is 12 residues long. Trimming took off 7 bases at V and 5 bases at J, with 11 bases between the two ends.

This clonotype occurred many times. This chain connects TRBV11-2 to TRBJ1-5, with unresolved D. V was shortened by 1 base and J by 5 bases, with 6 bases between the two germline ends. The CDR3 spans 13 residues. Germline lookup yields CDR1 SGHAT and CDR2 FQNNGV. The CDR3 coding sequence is TGTGCCAGCAGCTTAGGACTCTATCAGCCCCAGCATTTT. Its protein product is CASSLGLYQPQHF.

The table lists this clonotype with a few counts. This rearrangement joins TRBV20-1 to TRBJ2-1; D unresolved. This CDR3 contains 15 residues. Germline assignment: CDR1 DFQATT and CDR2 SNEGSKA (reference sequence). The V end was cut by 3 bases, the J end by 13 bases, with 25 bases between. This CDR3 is CSARVFGGVRAIQFF. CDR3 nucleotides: TGCAGTGCTAGGGTTTTTGGTGGCGTAAGAGCAATACAGTTCTTC.

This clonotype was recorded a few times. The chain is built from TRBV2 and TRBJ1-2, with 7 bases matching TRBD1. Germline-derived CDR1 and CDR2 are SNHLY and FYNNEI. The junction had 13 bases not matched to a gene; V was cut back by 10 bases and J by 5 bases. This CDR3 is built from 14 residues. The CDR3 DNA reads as TGTGCCACCCAAACGGGCAGGGGGATATATGGCTACACCTTC. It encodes CATQTGRGIYGYTF. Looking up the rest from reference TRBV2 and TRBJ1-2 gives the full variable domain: EPEVTQTPSHQVTQMGQEVILRCVPISNHLYFYWYRQILGQKVEFLVSFYNNEISEKSEIFDDQFSVERPDGSNFTLKIRSTKLEDSAMYFCATQTGRGIYGYTFGSGTRLTVV.

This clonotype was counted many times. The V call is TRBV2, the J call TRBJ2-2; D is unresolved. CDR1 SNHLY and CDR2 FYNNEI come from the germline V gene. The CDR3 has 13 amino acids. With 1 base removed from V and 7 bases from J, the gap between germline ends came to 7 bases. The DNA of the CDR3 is TGTGCCAGCAGTGAAGAGCTGGGCGGGGAGCTGTTTTTT. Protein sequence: CASSEELGGELFF. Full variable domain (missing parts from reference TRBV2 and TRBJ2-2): EPEVTQTPSHQVTQMGQEVILRCVPISNHLYFYWYRQILGQKVEFLVSFYNNEISEKSEIFDDQFSVERPDGSNFTLKIRSTKLEDSAMYFCASSEELGGELFFGEGSRLTVL.

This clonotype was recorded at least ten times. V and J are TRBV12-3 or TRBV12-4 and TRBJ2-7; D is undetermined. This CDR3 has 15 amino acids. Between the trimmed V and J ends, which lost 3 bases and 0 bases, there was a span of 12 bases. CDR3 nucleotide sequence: TGTGCCAGCAGTTTCAGTCCAGGCAGCTCCTACGAGCAGTACTTC. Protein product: CASSFSPGSSYEQYF.

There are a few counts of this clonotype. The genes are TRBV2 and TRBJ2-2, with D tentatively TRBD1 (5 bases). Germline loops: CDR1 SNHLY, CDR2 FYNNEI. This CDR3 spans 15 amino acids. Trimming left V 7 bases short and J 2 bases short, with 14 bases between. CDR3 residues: CASKTDTANTGELFF. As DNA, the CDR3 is TGTGCCAGCAAGACGGACACGGCTAACACCGGGGAGCTGTTTTTT. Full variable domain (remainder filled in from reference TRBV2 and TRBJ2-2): EPEVTQTPSHQVTQMGQEVILRCVPISNHLYFYWYRQILGQKVEFLVSFYNNEISEKSEIFDDQFSVERPDGSNFTLKIRSTKLEDSAMYFCASKTDTANTGELFFGEGSRLTVL.

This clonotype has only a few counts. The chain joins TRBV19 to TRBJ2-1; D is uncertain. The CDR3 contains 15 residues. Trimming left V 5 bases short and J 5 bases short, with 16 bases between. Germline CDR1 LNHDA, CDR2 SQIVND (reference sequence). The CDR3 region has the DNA TGTGCCAGTAGTCCATCTCCCACCGGTAACAATGAGCAGTTCTTC. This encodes CASSPSPTGNNEQFF.

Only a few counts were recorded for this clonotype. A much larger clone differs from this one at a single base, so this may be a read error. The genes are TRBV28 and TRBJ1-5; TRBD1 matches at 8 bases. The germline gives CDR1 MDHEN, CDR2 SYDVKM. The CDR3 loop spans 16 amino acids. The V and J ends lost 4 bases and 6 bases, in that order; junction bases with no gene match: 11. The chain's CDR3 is CASSSWTGMSGQPQHF. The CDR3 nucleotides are TGTGCCAGCAGTTCATGGACAGGGATGTCGGGTCAGCCCCAGCATTTT.

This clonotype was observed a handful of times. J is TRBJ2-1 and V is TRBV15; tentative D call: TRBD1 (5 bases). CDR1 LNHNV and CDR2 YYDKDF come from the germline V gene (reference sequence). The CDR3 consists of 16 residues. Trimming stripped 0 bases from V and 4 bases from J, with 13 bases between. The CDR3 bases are TGTGCCACCAGCAGAGAAGGGGTGTGGGTTTACAATGAGCAGTTCTTC. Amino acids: CATSREGVWVYNEQFF.

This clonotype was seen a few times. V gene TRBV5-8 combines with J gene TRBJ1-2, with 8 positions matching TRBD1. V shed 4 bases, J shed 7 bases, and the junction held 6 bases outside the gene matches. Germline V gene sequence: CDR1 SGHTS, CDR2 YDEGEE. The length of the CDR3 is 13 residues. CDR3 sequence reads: CASSPGQVIGYTF. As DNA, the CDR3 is TGTGCCAGCAGCCCGGGACAGGTGATTGGCTACACCTTC.

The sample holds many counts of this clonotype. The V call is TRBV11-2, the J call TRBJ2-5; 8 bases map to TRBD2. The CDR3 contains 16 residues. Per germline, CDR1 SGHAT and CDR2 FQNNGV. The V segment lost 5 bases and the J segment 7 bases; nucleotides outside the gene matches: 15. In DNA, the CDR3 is TGTGCCAGCAGCCGCGGACTTAGCGGGGACTTAGGGACCCAGTACTTC. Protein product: CASSRGLSGDLGTQYF. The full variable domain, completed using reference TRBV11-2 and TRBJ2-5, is EAGVAQSPRYKIIEKRQSVAFWCNPISGHATLYWYQQILGQGPKLLIQFQNNGVVDDSQLPKDRFSAERLKGVDSTLKIQPAKLEDSAVYLCASSRGLSGDLGTQYFGPGTRLLVL.

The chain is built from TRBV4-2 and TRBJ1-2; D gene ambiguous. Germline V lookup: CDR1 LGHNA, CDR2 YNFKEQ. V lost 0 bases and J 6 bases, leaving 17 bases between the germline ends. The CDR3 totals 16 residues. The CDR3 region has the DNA TGTGCCAGCAGCCAAGAAGGATGGGCCGGAAGTAATGGCTACACCTTC. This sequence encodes CASSQEGWAGSNGYTF.